The source of this TCR beta chain is a study of blood T cell repertoires in COVID-19. The repertoire was sequenced with immunoSEQ multiplex PCR; TCRdb's copy has only in-frame clones and lacks some. The table records over 110,000 clones, under 90% of them present only once. Germline V CDR1 and CDR2: ENHRY, SYGVKD. CDR3 length: 15 residues. Trimming took off 10 bases at V and 0 bases at J, with 16 bases between the two ends. The genes are TRBV10-3 and TRBJ1-3, with unresolved D. This receptor was obtained from a man aged 50 to 60 in a cohort exposed to, infected with or recovered from COVID-19 (not recorded which). Sequencing input: PBMCs or T cells enriched from blood (not recorded which). The CDR3 loop is CATAGQALSGNTIYF. The CDR3 DNA reads TGTGCCACCGCTGGGCAGGCCCTCTCTGGAAACACCATATATTTT.